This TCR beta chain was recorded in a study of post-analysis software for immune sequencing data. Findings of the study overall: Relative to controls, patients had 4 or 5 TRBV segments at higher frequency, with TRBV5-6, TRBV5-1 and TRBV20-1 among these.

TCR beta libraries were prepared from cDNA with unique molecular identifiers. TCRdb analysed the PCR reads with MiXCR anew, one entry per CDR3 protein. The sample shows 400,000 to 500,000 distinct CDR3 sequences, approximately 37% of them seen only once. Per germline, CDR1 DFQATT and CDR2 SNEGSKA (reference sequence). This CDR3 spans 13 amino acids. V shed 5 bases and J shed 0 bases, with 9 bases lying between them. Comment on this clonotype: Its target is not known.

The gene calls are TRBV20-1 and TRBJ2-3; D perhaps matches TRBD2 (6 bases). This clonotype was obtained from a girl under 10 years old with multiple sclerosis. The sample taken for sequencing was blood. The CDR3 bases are TGCAGTGCTTCAGCGGGTAGCACAGATACGCAGTATTTT. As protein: CSASAGSTDTQYF.